The subject of this entry is one T cell receptor (beta chain). What it binds is unknown. The sample belongs to a study of identical twins. Study conclusions and caveats: Cord blood beta clonotypes that were abundant carried fewer insertions, and memory repertoires showed no such trend. Twin pairs' shared out-of-frame alpha sequences were enriched in low generation probability. Diverse VJ usage suggested most zero-insertion clonotypes were not invariant T cells.

This CDR3 comprises 14 residues. Germline lookup yields CDR1 DFQATT and CDR2 SNEGSKA (reference sequence). V lost 3 bases, J lost 6 bases, and 3 bases stayed unmatched. Through template switching, a universal primer site was introduced, and the cDNA contained unique molecular identifiers. Each CDR3 protein gets one entry after TCRdb re-called the 5' RACE reads with MiXCR. The data contain hundreds of thousands of distinct CDR3 sequences, more than 6.5% of them singletons. This sample also appeared in a second study, on yellow fever vaccine responses in identical twins.

Material for sequencing was PBMCs. The V gene is TRBV20-1, the J gene TRBJ2-2, with 11 bases identical to TRBD2. The clonotype comes from a woman between 18 and 29 years old in good health. The CDR3 sequence is CSASSGGESGELFF. In DNA, the CDR3 is TGCAGTGCTAGTAGCGGGGGGGAGTCCGGGGAGCTGTTTTTT.